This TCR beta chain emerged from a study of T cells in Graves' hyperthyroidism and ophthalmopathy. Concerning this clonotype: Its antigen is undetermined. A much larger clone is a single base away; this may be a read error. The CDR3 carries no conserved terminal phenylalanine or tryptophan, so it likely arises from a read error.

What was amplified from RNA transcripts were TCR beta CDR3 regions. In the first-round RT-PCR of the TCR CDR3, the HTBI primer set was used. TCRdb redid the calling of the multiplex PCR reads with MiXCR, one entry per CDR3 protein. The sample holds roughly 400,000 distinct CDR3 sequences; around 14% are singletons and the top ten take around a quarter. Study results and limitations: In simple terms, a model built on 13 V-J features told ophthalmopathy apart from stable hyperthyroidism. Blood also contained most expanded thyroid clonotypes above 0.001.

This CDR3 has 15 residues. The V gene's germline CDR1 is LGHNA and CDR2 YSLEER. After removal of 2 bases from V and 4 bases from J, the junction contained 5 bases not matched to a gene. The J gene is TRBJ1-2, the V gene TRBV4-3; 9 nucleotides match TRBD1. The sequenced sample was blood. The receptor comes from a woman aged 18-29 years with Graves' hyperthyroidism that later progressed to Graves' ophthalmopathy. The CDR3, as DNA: TGCGCCAGCAGCCAAATACAGGGGGCAATCTATGGCTACACCCTC. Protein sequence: CASSQIQGAIYGYTL.